A selection of T cell receptor beta chains follows, all from one sample in a study of blood T cell repertoires in COVID-19. Profiling relied on immunoSEQ multiplex PCR, and the TCRdb table lists in-frame clones only, not all of them. The sample lists about 190,000 clones, around 85% occurring once. Material for sequencing was peripheral blood. These receptors were collected from a woman aged 45-65 years with acute or convalescent COVID-19. Both conserved end residues are part of each CDR3. A D gene is named only where the DNA matches it firmly. Clone size is shown for a subset of rows, as once, few, many or a class of expanded clone.

TGTGCCAGCAGCAGGCGGGGAGGGACGTACTACGAGCAGTACTTC | CASSRRGGTYYEQYF | TRBJ2-7 | TRBV5-8 | - | TRBD2
TGCGCCAGCAGCCCGCCGGGACAGGGGTCCTACGAGCAGTACTTC | CASSPPGQGSYEQYF | TRBJ2-7 | TRBV5-1 | - | TRBD1
TGCGCCAGCAGCCAAGATTCGGCTAGCAGAAACACCGGGGAGCTGTTTTTT | CASSQDSASRNTGELFF | TRBJ2-2 | TRBV4-1 | - | -
TGTGCCAGCTCACCAACAGCCATGAACACTGAAGCTTTCTTT | CASSPTAMNTEAFF | TRBJ1-1 | TRBV18 | - | -
TGTGCCAGCAGCCCTTTGGAGGACAGAACCTACGAGCAGTACTTC | CASSPLEDRTYEQYF | TRBJ2-7 | TRBV14 | - | -
TGTGCCACCAGTGATCGCGGACAGGGAAATTACAATGAGCAGTTCTTC | CATSDRGQGNYNEQFF | TRBJ2-1 | TRBV24-1 | - | TRBD1
TGTGCCAGTAGTATACGGGATAGCAATCAGCCCCAGCATTTT | CASSIRDSNQPQHF | TRBJ1-5 | TRBV19 | once | -
TGTGCCACCAGCAGAGTTCAGGGTCCTCAGGACGAGCAGTACTTC | CATSRVQGPQDEQYF | TRBJ2-7 | TRBV15 | - | -
TGTGCCAGCAGCTTAGATCCTCCCGGGCTAGCGGGAGCTTACAATGAGCAGTTCTTC | CASSLDPPGLAGAYNEQFF | TRBJ2-1 | TRBV11-3 | - | TRBD2
TGTGCCAGCAGTGATCCCGGGACAGGGGGCTTAGCTAATGAAAAACTGTTTTTT | CASSDPGTGGLANEKLFF | TRBJ1-4 | TRBV6-1 | few | TRBD1